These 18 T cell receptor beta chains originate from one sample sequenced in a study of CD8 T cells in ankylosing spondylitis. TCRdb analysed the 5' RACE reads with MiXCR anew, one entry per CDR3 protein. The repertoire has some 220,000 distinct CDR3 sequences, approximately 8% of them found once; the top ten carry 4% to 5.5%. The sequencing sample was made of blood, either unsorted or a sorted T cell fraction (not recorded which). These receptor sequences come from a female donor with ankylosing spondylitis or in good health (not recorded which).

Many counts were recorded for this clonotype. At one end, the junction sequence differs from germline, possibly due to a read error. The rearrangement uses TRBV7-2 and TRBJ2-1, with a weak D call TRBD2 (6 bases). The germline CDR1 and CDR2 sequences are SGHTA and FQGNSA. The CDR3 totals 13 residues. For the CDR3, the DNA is TGTGCCAGCAGTTTAGAGGGGCTAGCGCACTCACTCTTC. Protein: CASSLEGLAHSLF.

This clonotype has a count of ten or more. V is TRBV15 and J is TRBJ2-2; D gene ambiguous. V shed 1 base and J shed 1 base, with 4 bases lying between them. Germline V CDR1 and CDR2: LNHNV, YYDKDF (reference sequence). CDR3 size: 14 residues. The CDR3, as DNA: TGTGCCACCAGCAGAGGAAGGAACACCGGGGAGCTGTTTTTT. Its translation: CATSRGRNTGELFF.

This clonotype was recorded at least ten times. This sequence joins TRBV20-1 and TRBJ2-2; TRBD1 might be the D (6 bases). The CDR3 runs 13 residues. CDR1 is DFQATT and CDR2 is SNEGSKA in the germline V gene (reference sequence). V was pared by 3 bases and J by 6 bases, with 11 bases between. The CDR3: CSARKQGPGELFF. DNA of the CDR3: TGCAGTGCTAGGAAACAGGGTCCCGGGGAGCTGTTTTTT.

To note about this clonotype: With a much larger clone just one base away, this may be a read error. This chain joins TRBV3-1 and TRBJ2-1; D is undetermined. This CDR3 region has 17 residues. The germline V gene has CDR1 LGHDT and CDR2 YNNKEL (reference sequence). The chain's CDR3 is CASSQNLVERPYSEQFF. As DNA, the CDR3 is TGTGCCAGCAGCCAAAACTTGGTTGAACGCCCCTACAGTGAGCAGTTCTTC.

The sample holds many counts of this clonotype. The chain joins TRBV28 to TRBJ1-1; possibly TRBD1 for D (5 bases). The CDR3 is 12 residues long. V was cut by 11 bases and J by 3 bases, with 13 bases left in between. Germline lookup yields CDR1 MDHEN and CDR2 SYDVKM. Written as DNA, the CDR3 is TGTGCCGGGGGGGACGGAGACACTGAAGCTTTCTTT. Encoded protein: CAGGDGDTEAFF.

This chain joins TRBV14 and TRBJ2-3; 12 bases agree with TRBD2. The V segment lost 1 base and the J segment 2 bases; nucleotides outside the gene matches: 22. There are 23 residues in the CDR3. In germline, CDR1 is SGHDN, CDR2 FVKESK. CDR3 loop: CASSQVVPLSLAGGILTTDTQYF. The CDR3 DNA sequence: TGTGCCAGCAGCCAAGTCGTCCCCCTCTCACTAGCGGGAGGCATTTTAACCACAGATACGCAGTATTTT.

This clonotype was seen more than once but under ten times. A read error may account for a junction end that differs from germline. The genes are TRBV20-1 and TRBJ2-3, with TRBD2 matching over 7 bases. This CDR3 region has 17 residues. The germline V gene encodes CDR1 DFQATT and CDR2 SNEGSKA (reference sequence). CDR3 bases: TGCTGTGCTAGAGATTGGGGGGGGAGTAGGGGCACAGATACGCAGTATTTT. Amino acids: CCARDWGGSRGTDTQYF.

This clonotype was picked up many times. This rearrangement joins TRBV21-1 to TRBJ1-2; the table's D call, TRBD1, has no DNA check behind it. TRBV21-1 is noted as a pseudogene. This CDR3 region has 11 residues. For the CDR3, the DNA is TGTGCCAGCAGACAGGGAGAGGGCTACACCTTC. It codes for CASRQGEGYTF.

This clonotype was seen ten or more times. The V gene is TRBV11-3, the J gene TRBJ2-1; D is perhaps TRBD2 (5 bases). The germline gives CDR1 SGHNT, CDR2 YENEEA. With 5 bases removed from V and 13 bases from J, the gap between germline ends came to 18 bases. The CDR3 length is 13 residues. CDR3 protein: CASSPPPGGYQFF. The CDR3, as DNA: TGTGCCAGCAGCCCTCCCCCCGGCGGGTATCAGTTCTTC.

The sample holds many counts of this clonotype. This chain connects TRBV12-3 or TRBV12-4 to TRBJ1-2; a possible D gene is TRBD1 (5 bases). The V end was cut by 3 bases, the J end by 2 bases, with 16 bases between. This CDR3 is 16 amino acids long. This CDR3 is CASSFWGTLGNYGYTF. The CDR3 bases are TGTGCCAGCAGTTTTTGGGGCACCTTGGGGAACTATGGCTACACCTTC.

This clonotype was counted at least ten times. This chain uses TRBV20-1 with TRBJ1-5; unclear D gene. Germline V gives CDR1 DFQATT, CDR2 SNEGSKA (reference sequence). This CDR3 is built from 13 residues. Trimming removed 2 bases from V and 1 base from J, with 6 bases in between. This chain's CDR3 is CSARSDSNQPQHF. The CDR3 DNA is TGCAGTGCTAGATCGGACAGCAATCAGCCCCAGCATTTT.

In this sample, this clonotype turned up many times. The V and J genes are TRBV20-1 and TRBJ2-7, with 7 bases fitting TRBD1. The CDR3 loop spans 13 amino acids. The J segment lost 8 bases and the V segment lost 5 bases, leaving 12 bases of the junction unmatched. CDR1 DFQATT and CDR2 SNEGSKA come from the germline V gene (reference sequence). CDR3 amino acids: CSAPDRASDKQYF. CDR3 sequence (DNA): TGCAGTGCTCCCGACAGGGCTAGTGATAAGCAGTACTTC.

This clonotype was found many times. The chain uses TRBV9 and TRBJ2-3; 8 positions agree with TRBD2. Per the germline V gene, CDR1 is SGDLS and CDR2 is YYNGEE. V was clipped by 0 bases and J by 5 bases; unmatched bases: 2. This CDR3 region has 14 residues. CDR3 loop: CASSVGLAGDTQYF. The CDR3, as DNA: TGTGCCAGCAGCGTAGGGCTAGCGGGAGATACGCAGTATTTT.

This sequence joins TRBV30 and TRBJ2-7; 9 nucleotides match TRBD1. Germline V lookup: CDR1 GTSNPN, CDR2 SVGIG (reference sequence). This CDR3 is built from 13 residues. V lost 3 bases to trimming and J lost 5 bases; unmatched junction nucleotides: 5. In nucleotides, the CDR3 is TGTGCCTGGAGCGCGGACAGGGGCCACGAGCAGTACTTC. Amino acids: CAWSADRGHEQYF.

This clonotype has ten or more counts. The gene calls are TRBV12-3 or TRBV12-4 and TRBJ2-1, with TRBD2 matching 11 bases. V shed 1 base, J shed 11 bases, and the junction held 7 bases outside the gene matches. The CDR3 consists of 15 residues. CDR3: CASSLGLAGGVKQFF. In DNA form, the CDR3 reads TGTGCCAGCAGTTTAGGGCTAGCGGGAGGAGTAAAGCAGTTCTTC.

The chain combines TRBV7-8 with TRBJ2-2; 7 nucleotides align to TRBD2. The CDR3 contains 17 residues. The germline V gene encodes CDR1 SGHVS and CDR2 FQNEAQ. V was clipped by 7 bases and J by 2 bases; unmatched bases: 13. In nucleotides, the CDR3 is TGTGCCAGCAACTCGCCACTAGCGACAGTCAACACCGGGGAGCTGTTTTTT. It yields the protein CASNSPLATVNTGELFF.

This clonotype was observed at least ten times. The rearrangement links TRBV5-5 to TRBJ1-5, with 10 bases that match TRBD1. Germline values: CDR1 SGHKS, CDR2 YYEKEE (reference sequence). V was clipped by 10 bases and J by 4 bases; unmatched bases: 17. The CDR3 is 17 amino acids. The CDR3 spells CASSRGTGDLGNQPQHF. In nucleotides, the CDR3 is TGTGCCTCCTCCCGGGGGACAGGGGATCTTGGAAATCAGCCCCAGCATTTT.

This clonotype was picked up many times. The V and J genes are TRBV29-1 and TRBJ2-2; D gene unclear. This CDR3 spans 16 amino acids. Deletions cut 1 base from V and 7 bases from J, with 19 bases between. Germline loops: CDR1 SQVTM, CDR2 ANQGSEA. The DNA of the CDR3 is TGCAGCGTTGAAGGGCCTAGGGTTGGGGTTAGCGGGGAGCTGTTTTTT. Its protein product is CSVEGPRVGVSGELFF.